Below are 27 T cell receptor beta chains sequenced from a single sample in a study of cytomegalovirus exposure and HLA in healthy donors. The PCR employed 60 Vbeta primers together with 13 Jbeta primers. Data came from immunoSEQ multiplex PCR; TCRdb stores just in-frame clones and leaves some out. The data contain around 130,000 clones, 65% to 90% of them singletons. The sequenced material came from PBMCs. The origin of the receptors is a girl aged 2 to 9 in good health and CMV-seronegative.

The V call is TRBV4-1, the J call TRBJ2-5; a possible D gene is TRBD1 (5 bases). The J call may not be correct, given that the DNA end is closer to TRBJ2-7. CDR3 length: 13 residues. Germline V gene lookup returns CDR1 MGHRA and CDR2 YSYEKL. The CDR3 spells CASSQATVAEQYF. For the CDR3, the DNA is TGCGCCAGCAGCCAAGCGACAGTGGCCGAGCAGTACTTC.

This sequence joins TRBV30 and TRBJ1-2; 7 nucleotides line up with TRBD1. V shed 2 bases, J shed 3 bases, and the junction held 6 bases outside the gene matches. This CDR3 has 14 residues. Germline assignment: CDR1 GTSNPN and CDR2 SVGIG (reference sequence). The CDR3 region is CAWSSSGTDYGYTF. Written as DNA, the CDR3 is TGTGCCTGGAGTTCCTCCGGGACAGACTATGGCTACACCTTC. The full variable domain, completed using reference TRBV30 and TRBJ1-2, is SQTIHQWPATLVQPVGSPLSLECTVEGTSNPNLYWYRQAAGRGLQLLFYSVGIGQISSEVPQNLSASRPQDRQFILSSKKLLLSDSGFYLCAWSSSGTDYGYTFGSGTRLTVV.

The genes are TRBV7-3 and TRBJ2-3; 7 bases map to TRBD2. This CDR3 spans 14 amino acids. V shed 3 bases, J shed 1 base, and the junction held 1 base outside the gene matches. CDR1 and CDR2 from the germline V gene are SGHTA and FQGTGA. The CDR3 DNA follows: TGTGCCAGCAGCTTTGCGGGGGGCACAGATACGCAGTATTTT. Translated: CASSFAGGTDTQYF.

The V call is TRBV27, the J call TRBJ2-1, with D possibly TRBD2 on 5 matching bases. This CDR3 is built from 12 residues. V lost 4 bases and J 9 bases, leaving 10 bases between the germline ends. Looked up from germline, CDR1 is MNHEY and CDR2 is SMNVEV (reference sequence). CDR3: CASSWSGTEQFF. CDR3 DNA: TGTGCCAGCAGTTGGTCGGGAACTGAGCAGTTCTTC.

The chain links TRBV6-5 to TRBJ1-1; weak D call: TRBD1 (5 bases). Germline V gene data show CDR1 as MNHEY and CDR2 as SVGAGI. This CDR3 spans 13 amino acids. Between the trimmed V and J ends, which lost 6 bases and 10 bases, there was a span of 18 bases. Here the CDR3 reads CASSVPVGGGAFF. The DNA for the CDR3 is TGTGCCAGCAGCGTACCGGTGGGGGGTGGAGCTTTCTTT.

This clone showed up just once. The V and J genes are TRBV4-3 and TRBJ1-1; D is perhaps TRBD1 (5 bases). V lost 3 bases, J lost 6 bases, and 17 bases lay in between. Germline-derived CDR1 and CDR2 are LGHNA and YSLEER. This CDR3 spans 15 amino acids. CDR3 coding DNA: TGCGCCAGCAGCCAGATCGGGACTCTACAGGCTGAAGCTTTCTTT. Its protein is CASSQIGTLQAEAFF.

The gene calls are TRBV4-2 and TRBJ2-7, with D perhaps matching TRBD1 (7 bases). The CDR3 has 16 residues. Trimming took off 0 bases at V and 3 bases at J, with 15 bases between the two ends. Germline V gives CDR1 LGHNA, CDR2 YNFKEQ. The CDR3 spells CASSQEVDQGGYEQYF. The CDR3 region has the DNA TGTGCCAGCAGCCAAGAAGTAGACCAGGGGGGCTACGAGCAGTACTTC.

The V call is TRBV5-4, the J call TRBJ2-1; the match to TRBD2 covers 8 bases. The V and J ends lost 0 bases and 8 bases, in that order; junction bases with no gene match: 1. CDR1 is SGHNT and CDR2 is YYREEE in the germline V gene (reference sequence). The CDR3 covers 13 residues. The CDR3 is CASSLGREDEQFF. The CDR3 DNA reads TGTGCCAGCAGCTTGGGGCGGGAGGATGAGCAGTTCTTC.

This chain uses TRBV7-9 with TRBJ1-2, with a tentative D call TRBD1 (6 bases). Germline V lookup: CDR1 SEHNR, CDR2 FQNEAQ (reference sequence). Trimming took 1 base from V and 6 from J, leaving 18 bases between them. The CDR3 totals 16 residues. CDR3 nucleotides: TGTGCCAGCAGCTTAGGTTCAGGGGCCGGCCCTGATGGCTACACCTTC. Amino acids: CASSLGSGAGPDGYTF. Supplemented by reference TRBV7-9 and TRBJ1-2, the full variable domain reads DTGVSQNPRHKITKRGQNVTFRCDPISEHNRLYWYRQTLGQGPEFLTYFQNEAQLEKSRLLSDRFSAERPKGSFSTLEIQRTEQGDSAMYLCASSLGSGAGPDGYTFGSGTRLTVV.

This rearrangement joins TRBV7-9 to TRBJ2-7; D is possibly TRBD2 (6 bases). This CDR3 has 15 residues. Trimming stripped 5 bases from V and 1 base from J, with 15 bases between. CDR1 and CDR2 from the germline V gene are SEHNR and FQNEAQ (reference sequence). CDR3 residues: CASSVLGTGSYEQYF. The CDR3 bases are TGTGCCAGCAGCGTCTTAGGGACTGGATCCTACGAGCAGTACTTC.

The V call is TRBV7-2, the J call TRBJ2-1; 8 bases are shared with TRBD2. This CDR3 comprises 14 residues. V lost 1 base and J lost 4; bases outside the gene matches: 0. CDR1 SGHTA and CDR2 FQGNSA come from the germline V gene. In DNA form, the CDR3 reads TGTGCCAGCAGCTTAGGACTAGCGTACAATGAGCAGTTCTTC. This sequence encodes CASSLGLAYNEQFF.

The genes are TRBV30 and TRBJ1-1, with 8 bases matching TRBD1. The CDR3 is made up of 15 amino acids. With 2 bases clipped from V and 1 base from J, the junction kept 6 bases outside the gene matches. Germline-derived CDR1 and CDR2 are GTSNPN and SVGIG (reference sequence). CDR3 in amino acids: CAWSTPGTGNTEAFF. The DNA of the CDR3 is TGTGCCTGGAGTACCCCCGGGACAGGGAACACTGAAGCTTTCTTT.

V is TRBV7-2 and J is TRBJ2-7; 8 bases map to TRBD2. Germline V lookup: CDR1 SGHTA, CDR2 FQGNSA. The V segment lost 5 bases and the J segment 4 bases; nucleotides outside the gene matches: 7. The CDR3 sequence is 14 residues long. DNA of the CDR3: TGTGCCAGCAGCACGGGACTAGGCACTTACGAGCAGTACTTC. Amino acids: CASSTGLGTYEQYF.

The chain is built from TRBV5-4 and TRBJ1-1; TRBD1 matches 7 bases. The CDR3 is 14 amino acids. Germline assignment: CDR1 SGHNT and CDR2 YYREEE (reference sequence). V shed 0 bases, J shed 4 bases, and the junction held 3 bases outside the gene matches. The CDR3, as DNA: TGTGCCAGCAGCTTGGCACAGGGGAGCACTGAAGCTTTCTTT. Its translation: CASSLAQGSTEAFF.

The chain links TRBV19 to TRBJ2-3; TRBD2 aligns across 10 bases. Looked up from germline, CDR1 is LNHDA and CDR2 is SQIVND (reference sequence). The CDR3 has 16 residues. V gave up 3 bases and J gave up 4 bases; unmatched junction bases: 7. The CDR3 nucleotides read TGTGCCAGTAGTATCCGAGCGGGGGGGCGGTCAGATACGCAGTATTTT. Encoded protein: CASSIRAGGRSDTQYF.

The chain couples TRBV15 to TRBJ2-1; 10 bases fit TRBD2. The ends lost 0 bases at V and 4 bases at J; junction bases unmatched: 9. Germline values: CDR1 LNHNV, CDR2 YYDKDF (reference sequence). The CDR3 spans 18 residues. The CDR3 DNA reads as TGTGCCACCAGCAGAGATAGCAGAGCGGGGGGGTCGTACAATGAGCAGTTCTTC. Translated, it gives CATSRDSRAGGSYNEQFF. Variable domain in full (rest from reference TRBV15 and TRBJ2-1): DAMVIQNPRYQVTQFGKPVTLSCSQTLNHNVMYWYQQKSSQAPKLLFHYYDKDFNNEADTPDNFQSRRPNTSFCFLDIRSPGLGDTAMYLCATSRDSRAGGSYNEQFFGPGTRLTVL.

The V call is TRBV19, the J call TRBJ1-1; TRBD1 agrees at 8 bases. Trimming cost V 7 bases and J 4 bases; bases outside gene matches: 17. The length of the CDR3 is 17 residues. Germline-derived CDR1 and CDR2 are LNHDA and SQIVND (reference sequence). The DNA for the CDR3 is TGTGCCAGTACCTCGAACGGATGGACAGGGTGGATCACTGAAGCTTTCTTT. Translation gives CASTSNGWTGWITEAFF.

This clone was picked up one time. The V call is TRBV5-1, the J call TRBJ2-1; 8 nucleotides agree with TRBD2. The CDR3 is 14 residues long. The V gene end was trimmed by 7 bases and the J gene end by 4 bases; junction bases not matched to a gene: 7. The germline gives CDR1 SGHRS, CDR2 YFSETQ. CDR3 region: CASADGGGYNEQFF. For the CDR3, the DNA is TGCGCCAGCGCCGACGGCGGGGGGTACAATGAGCAGTTCTTC.

This chain joins TRBV11-2 and TRBJ2-1; 7 bases fit TRBD2. Per germline, CDR1 SGHAT and CDR2 FQNNGV. The CDR3 has 13 residues. Trimming took 3 bases from V and 5 from J; bases not matched to a gene: 1. The CDR3 DNA is TGTGCCAGCAGCTTCAGCGGGAACAATGAGCAGTTCTTC. Protein: CASSFSGNNEQFF.

The rearrangement joins TRBV27 to TRBJ1-4, with no clear D. The CDR3 extends over 15 amino acids. Per germline, CDR1 MNHEY and CDR2 SMNVEV (reference sequence). V lost 1 base and J 2 bases, leaving 8 bases between the germline ends. For the CDR3, the DNA is TGTGCCAGCAGTTTATTGGGAGGCACTAATGAAAAACTGTTTTTT. Encoded protein: CASSLLGGTNEKLFF. Combining the CDR3 with reference TRBV27 and TRBJ1-4 gives the whole variable domain EAQVTQNPRYLITVTGKKLTVTCSQNMNHEYMSWYRQDPGLGLRQIYYSMNVEVTDKGDVPEGYKVSRKEKRNFPLILESPSPNQTSLYFCASSLLGGTNEKLFFGSGTQLSVL.

This chain connects TRBV23-1 to TRBJ2-7; no clear D. TRBV23-1 is an open reading frame, and its role is uncertain. The CDR3 spans 13 residues. Trimming stripped 8 bases from V and 9 bases from J, with 20 bases between. The DNA of the CDR3 is TGCGCCAGCCGATCTAGGCAGCCTTTGGGGCAGTACTTC. Encoded protein: CASRSRQPLGQYF.

The J gene is TRBJ2-7, the V gene TRBV19, with 7 bases fitting TRBD2. Germline CDR1 and CDR2: LNHDA and SQIVND (reference sequence). CDR3 size: 14 residues. V lost 5 bases to trimming and J lost 2 bases; unmatched junction nucleotides: 6. DNA of the CDR3: TGTGCCAGTAGTCTCAGCGGGGAAACCTACGAGCAGTACTTC. Its protein is CASSLSGETYEQYF.

This clone showed up just once. The V gene is TRBV4-1, the J gene TRBJ1-3; TRBD1 matches 8 bases. The trim removed 1 base at V and 4 bases at J, leaving 3 bases unmatched. This CDR3 has 15 residues. The germline V gene encodes CDR1 MGHRA and CDR2 YSYEKL. CDR3 nucleotides: TGCGCCAGCAGCCAAGTTTGGACAGGGGGAAACACCATATATTTT. This translates into CASSQVWTGGNTIYF.

J is TRBJ2-7 and V is TRBV25-1, with D possibly matching TRBD1 (6 bases). The length of the CDR3 is 14 residues. Germline V lookup: CDR1 MGHDK, CDR2 SYGVNS. Trimming left V 2 bases short and J 0 bases short, with 8 bases between. In DNA form, the CDR3 reads TGTGCCAGCAGTGAAGGACAGAGCTCCTACGAGCAGTACTTC. Protein: CASSEGQSSYEQYF.

The chain couples TRBV6-4 to TRBJ1-3, with D possibly being TRBD1 (6 bases). Trimming left V 0 bases short and J 2 bases short, with 32 bases between. This CDR3 comprises 23 residues. CDR1 is MRHNA and CDR2 is SNTAGT in the germline V gene. CDR3 sequence: CASSDSIDIRGKAPKEPGNTIYF. The CDR3, as DNA: TGTGCCAGCAGTGACTCGATTGATATCAGGGGCAAGGCTCCGAAGGAACCTGGAAACACCATATATTTT.

V and J are TRBV28 and TRBJ2-6; the D gene is possibly TRBD1 (5 bases). Per the germline V gene, CDR1 is MDHEN and CDR2 is SYDVKM. V was pared by 3 bases and J by 3 bases, with 12 bases between. This CDR3 region has 16 residues. CDR3: CASSFQGRGGANVLTF. Here the CDR3 DNA reads TGTGCCAGCAGTTTTCAGGGAAGGGGTGGGGCCAACGTCCTGACTTTC.

The V call is TRBV27, the J call TRBJ1-1; possibly TRBD1 for D (6 bases). CDR1 and CDR2 (germline): MNHEY, SMNVEV (reference sequence). The V and J ends lost 6 bases and 5 bases respectively, with 16 bases between them. The CDR3 spans 14 residues. DNA for the CDR3: TGTGCCAGCAGAGCAGGGGCTCAGAAAACTGAAGCTTTCTTT. Its translation is CASRAGAQKTEAFF.